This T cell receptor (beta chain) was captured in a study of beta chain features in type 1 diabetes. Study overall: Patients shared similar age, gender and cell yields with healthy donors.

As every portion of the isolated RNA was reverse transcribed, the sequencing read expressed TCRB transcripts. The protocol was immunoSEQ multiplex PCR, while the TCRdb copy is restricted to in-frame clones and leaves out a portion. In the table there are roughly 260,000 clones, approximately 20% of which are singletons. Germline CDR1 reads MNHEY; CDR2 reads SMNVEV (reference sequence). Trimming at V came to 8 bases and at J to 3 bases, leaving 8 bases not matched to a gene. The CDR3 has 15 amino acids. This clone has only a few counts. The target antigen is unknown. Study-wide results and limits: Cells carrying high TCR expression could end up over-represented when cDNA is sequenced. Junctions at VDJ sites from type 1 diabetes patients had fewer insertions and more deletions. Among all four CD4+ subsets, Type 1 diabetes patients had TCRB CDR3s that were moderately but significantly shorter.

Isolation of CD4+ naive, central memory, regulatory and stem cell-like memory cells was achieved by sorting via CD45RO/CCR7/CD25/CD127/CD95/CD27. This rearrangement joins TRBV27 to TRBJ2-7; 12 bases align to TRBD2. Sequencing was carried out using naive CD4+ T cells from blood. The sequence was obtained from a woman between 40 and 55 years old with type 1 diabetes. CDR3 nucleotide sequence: TGTGCCAGCGGATCGCGACTAGCGGGAGTCTACGAGCAGTACTTC. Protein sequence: CASGSRLAGVYEQYF.